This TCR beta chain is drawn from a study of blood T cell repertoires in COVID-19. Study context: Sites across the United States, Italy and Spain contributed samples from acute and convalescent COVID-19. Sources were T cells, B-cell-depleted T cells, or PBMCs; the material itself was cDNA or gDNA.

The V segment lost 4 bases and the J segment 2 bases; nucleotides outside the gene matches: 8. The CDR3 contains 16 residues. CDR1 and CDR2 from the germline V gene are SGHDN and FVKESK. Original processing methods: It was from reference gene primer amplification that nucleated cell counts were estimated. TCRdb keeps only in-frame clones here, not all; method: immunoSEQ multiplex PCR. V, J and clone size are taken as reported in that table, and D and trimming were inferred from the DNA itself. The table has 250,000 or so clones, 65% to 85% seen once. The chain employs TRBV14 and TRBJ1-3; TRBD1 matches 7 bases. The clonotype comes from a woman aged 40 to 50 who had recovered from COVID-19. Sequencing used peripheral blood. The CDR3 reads CASSRNRGLPGNTIYF. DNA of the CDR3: TGTGCCAGCAGCCGAAACAGGGGACTTCCTGGAAACACCATATATTTT.